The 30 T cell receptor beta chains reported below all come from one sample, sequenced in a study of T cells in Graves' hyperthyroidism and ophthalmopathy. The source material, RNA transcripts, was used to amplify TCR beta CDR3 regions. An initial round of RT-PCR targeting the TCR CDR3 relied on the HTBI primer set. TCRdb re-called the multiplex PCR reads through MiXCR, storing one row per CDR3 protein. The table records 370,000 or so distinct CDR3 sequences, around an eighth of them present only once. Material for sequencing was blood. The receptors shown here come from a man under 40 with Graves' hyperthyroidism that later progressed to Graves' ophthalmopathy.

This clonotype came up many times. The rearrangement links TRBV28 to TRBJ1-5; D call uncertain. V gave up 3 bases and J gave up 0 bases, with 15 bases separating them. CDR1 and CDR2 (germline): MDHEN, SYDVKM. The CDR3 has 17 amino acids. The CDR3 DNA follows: TGTGCCAGCAGTTTCGGAGGCAGGAGCTATAGCAATCAGCCCCAGCATTTT. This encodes CASSFGGRSYSNQPQHF.

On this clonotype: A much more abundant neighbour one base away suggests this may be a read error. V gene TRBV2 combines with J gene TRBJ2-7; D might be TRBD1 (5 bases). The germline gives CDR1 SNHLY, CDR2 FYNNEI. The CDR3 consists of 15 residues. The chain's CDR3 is CAGRTMTRGSGEQYF. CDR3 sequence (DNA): TGTGCCGGCAGGACCATGACAAGGGGCTCTGGCGAGCAGTACTTC.

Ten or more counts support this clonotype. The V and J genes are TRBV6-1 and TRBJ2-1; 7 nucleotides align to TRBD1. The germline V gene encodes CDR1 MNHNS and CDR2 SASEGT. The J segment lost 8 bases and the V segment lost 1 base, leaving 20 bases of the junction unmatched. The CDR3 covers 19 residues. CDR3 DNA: TGTGCCAGCAGTGAAGTCTCCACCCCAACCGAGACAGGGTCGCATGAGCAGTTCTTC. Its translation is CASSEVSTPTETGSHEQFF.

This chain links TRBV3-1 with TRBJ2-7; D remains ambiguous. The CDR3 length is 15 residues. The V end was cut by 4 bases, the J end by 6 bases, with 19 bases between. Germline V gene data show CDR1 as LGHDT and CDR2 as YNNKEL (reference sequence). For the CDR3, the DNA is TGTGCCAGCAGCCGAGTGACGGAGTCCCCTCGCGAGCAGTACTTC. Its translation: CASSRVTESPREQYF.

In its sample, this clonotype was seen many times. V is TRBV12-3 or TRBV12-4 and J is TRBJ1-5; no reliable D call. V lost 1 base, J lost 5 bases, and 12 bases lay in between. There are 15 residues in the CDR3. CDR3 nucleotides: TGTGCCAGCAGTTTAGGTAGCGGCCGATATCAGCCCCAGCATTTT. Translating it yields CASSLGSGRYQPQHF.

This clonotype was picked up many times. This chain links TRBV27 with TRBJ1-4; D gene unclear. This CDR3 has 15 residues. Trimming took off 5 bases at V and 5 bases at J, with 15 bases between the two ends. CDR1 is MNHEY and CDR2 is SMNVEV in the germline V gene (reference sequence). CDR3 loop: CASSPVGLTNEKLFF. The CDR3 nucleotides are TGTGCCAGCAGTCCCGTCGGGCTAACGAATGAAAAACTGTTTTTT.

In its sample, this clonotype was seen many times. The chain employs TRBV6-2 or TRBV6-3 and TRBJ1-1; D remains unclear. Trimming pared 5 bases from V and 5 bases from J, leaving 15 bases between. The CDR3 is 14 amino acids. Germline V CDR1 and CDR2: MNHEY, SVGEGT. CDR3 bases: TGTGCCAGCAGTACGGGGTGGATTAGAACTGAAGCTTTCTTT. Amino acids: CASSTGWIRTEAFF.

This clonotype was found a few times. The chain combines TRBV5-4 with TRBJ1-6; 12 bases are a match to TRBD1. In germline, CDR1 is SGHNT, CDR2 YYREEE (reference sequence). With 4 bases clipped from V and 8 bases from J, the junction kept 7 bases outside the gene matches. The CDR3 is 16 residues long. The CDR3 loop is CASSTGTGGADSPLHF. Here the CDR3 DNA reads TGTGCCAGCAGCACGGGGACAGGGGGCGCCGATTCACCCCTCCACTTT.

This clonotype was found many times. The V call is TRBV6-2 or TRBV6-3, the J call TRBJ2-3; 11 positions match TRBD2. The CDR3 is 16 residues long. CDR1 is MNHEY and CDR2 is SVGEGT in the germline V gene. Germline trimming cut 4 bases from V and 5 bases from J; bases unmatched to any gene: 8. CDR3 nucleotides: TGTGCCAGCAGTTCTCTACTAGCGGGGGCATTAGATACGCAGTATTTT. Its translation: CASSSLLAGALDTQYF.

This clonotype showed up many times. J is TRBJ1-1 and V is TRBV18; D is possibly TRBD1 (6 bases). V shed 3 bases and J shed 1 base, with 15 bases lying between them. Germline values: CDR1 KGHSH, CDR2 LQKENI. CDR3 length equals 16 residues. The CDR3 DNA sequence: TGTGCCAGCTCACCTCCGGGGGCCAGACGGAACACTGAAGCTTTCTTT. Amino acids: CASSPPGARRNTEAFF.

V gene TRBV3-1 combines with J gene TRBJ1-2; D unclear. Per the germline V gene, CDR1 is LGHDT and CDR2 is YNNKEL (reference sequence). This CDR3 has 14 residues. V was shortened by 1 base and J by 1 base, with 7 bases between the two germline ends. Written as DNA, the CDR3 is TGTGCCAGCAGCCAAGTGCAGCTTAACTATGGCTACACCTTC. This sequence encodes CASSQVQLNYGYTF.

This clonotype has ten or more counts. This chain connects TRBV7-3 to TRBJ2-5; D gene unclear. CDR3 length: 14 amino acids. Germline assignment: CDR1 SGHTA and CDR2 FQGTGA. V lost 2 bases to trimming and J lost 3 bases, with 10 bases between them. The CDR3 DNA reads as TGTGCCAGCAGCTTACTGGGAAGGGAAGAGACCCAGTACTTC. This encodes CASSLLGREETQYF.

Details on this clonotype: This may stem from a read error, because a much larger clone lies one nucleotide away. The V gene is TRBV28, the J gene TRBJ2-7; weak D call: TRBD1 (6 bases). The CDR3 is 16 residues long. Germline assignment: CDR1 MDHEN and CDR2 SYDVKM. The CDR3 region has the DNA TGTGCCAGCTTGGGAAGTAGGGACAAACGTTCCTACGGGCAGTACTTC. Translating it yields CASLGSRDKRSYGQYF.

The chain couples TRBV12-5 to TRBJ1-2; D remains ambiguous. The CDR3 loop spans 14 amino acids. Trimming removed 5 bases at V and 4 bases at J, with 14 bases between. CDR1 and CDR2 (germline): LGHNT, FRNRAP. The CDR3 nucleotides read TGTGCTAGTGGTCCCTACGAGACTCCCTATGGCTACACCTTC. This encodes CASGPYETPYGYTF.

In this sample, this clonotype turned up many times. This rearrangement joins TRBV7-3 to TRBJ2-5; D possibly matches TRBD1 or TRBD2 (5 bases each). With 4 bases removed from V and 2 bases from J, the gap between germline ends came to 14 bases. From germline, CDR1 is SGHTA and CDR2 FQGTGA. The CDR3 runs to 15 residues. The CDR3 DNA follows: TGTGCCAGCAGCTCACAACCGGGGCCACAAGAGACCCAGTACTTC. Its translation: CASSSQPGPQETQYF.

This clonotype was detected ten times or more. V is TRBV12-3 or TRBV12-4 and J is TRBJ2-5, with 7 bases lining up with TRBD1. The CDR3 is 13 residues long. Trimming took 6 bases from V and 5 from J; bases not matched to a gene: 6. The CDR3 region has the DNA TGTGCCAGCAGCTTGACAGGGCCCGAGACCCAGTACTTC. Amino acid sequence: CASSLTGPETQYF.

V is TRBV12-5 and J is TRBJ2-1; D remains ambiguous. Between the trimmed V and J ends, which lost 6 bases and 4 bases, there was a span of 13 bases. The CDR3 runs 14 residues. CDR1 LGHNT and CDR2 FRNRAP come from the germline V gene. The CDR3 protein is CASGLHTLYNEQFF. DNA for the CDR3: TGTGCTAGTGGCCTTCATACCTTATACAATGAGCAGTTCTTC.

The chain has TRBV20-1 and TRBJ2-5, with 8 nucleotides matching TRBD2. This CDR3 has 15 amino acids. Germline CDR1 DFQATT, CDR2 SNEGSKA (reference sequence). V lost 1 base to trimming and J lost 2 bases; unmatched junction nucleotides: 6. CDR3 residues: CSARVYGGAQETQYF. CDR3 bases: TGCAGTGCTAGAGTCTACGGGGGGGCTCAAGAGACCCAGTACTTC.

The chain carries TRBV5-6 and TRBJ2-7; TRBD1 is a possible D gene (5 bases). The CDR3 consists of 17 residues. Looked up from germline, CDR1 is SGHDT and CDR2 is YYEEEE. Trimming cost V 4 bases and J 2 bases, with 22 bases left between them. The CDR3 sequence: CASSARFDSRNPYEQYF. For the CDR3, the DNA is TGTGCCAGCAGCGCCCGTTTTGACAGCCGTAATCCCTACGAGCAGTACTTC.

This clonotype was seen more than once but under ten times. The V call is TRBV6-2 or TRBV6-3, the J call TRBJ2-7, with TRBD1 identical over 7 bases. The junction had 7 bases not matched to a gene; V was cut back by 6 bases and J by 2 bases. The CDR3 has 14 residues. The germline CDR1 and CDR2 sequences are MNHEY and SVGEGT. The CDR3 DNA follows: TGTGCCAGCAGCCCTACCGGGACAGCCTACGAGCAGTACTTC. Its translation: CASSPTGTAYEQYF.

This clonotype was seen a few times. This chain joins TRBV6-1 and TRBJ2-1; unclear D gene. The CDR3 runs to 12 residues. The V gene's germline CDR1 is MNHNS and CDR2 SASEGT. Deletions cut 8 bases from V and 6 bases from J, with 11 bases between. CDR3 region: CASAQVGNEQFF. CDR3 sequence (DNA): TGTGCCAGCGCTCAGGTGGGCAATGAGCAGTTCTTC.

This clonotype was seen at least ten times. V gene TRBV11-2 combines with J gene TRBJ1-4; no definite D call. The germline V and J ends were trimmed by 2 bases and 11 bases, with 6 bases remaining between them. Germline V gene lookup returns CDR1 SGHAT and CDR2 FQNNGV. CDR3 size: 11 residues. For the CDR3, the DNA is TGTGCCAGCAGCTTACAGAGGAAACTGTTTTTT. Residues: CASSLQRKLFF.

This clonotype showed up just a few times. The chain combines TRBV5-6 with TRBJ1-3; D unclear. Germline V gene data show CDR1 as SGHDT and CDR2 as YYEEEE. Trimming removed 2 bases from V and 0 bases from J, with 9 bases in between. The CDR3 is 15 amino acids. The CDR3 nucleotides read TGTGCCAGCAGCTTACCTGTGAGCTCTGGAAACACCATATATTTT. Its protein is CASSLPVSSGNTIYF.

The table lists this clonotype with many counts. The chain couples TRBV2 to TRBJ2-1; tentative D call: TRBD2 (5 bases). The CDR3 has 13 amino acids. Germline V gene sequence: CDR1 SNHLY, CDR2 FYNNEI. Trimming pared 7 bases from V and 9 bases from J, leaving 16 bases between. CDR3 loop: CASTLGAVGEQFF. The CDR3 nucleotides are TGTGCCAGCACCTTAGGAGCGGTGGGTGAGCAGTTCTTC.

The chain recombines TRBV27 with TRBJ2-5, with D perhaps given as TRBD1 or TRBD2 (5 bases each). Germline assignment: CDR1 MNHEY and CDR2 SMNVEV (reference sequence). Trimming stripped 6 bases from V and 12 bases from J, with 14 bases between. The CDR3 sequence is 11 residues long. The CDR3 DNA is TGTGCCAGCAGCTTTGGGGCAGCGGAGTACTTC. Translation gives CASSFGAAEYF.

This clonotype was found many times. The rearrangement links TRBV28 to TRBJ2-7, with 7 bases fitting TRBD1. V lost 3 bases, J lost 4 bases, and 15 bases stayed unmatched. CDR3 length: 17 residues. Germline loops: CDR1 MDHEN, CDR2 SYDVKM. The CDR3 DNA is TGTGCCAGCAGTTTGGTCCCCCCGGGACAGCCCTTATACGAGCAGTACTTC. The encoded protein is CASSLVPPGQPLYEQYF.

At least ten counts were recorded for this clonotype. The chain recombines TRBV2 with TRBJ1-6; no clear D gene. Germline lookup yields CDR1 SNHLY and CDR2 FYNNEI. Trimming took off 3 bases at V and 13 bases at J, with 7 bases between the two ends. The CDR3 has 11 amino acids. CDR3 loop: CASSDLMPLHF. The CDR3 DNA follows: TGTGCCAGCAGTGATTTGATGCCCCTCCACTTT.

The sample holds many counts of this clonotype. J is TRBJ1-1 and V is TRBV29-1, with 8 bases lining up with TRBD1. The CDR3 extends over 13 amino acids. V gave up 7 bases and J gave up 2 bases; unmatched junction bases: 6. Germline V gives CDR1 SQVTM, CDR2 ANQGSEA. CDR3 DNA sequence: TGCAGCGGTCAGGGGGCTCTCAACACTGAAGCTTTCTTT. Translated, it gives CSGQGALNTEAFF.

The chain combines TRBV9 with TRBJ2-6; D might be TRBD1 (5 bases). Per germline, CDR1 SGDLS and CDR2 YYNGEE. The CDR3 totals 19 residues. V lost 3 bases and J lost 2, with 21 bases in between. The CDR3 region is CASSAAPRVYDPGANVLTF. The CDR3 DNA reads TGTGCCAGCAGCGCGGCTCCCAGGGTATATGACCCTGGGGCCAACGTCCTGACTTTC.

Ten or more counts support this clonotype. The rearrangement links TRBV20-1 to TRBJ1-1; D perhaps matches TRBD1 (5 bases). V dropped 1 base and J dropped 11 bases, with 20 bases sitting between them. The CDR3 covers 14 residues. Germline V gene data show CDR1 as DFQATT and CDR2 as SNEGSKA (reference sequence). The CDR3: CSARVRGRDVGAFF. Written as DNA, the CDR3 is TGCAGTGCTAGAGTTCGGGGTAGGGACGTAGGGGCTTTCTTT.